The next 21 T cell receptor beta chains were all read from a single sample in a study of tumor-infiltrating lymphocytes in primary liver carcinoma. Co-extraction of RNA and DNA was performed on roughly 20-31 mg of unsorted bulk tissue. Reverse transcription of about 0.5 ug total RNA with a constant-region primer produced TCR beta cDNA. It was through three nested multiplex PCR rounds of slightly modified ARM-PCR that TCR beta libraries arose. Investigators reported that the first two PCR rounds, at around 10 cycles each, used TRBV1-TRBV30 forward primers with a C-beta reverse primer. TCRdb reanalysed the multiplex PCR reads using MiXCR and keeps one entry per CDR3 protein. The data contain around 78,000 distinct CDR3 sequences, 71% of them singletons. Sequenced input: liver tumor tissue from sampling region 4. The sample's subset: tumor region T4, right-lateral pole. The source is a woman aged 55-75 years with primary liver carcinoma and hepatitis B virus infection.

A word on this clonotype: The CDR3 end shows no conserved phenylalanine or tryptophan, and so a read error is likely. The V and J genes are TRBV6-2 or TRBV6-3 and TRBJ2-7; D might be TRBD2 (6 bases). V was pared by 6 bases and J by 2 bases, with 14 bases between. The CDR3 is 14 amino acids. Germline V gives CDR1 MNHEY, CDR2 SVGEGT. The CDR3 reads CASSPGLSTYEQYL. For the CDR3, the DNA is TGTGCCAGCAGCCCGGGACTCAGTACCTACGAGCAGTACCTC.

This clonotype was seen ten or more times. CDR3 amino acids: CSVTSDYEQFF. CDR3 bases: TGCAGCGTAACGTCCGACTACGAGCAGTTCTTC. The chain links TRBV29-1 to TRBJ2-1; tentatively, D is TRBD2 (5 bases). Germline assignment: CDR1 SQVTM and CDR2 ANQGSEA. The length of the CDR3 is 11 residues. Trimming cost V 6 bases and J 10 bases, with 13 bases left between them.

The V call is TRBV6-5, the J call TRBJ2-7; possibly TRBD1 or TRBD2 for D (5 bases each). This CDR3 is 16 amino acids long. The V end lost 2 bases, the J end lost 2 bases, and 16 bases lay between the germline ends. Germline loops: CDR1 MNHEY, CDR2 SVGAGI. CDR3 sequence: CASSYQLVVGPYEQYF. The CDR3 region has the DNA TGTGCCAGCAGTTACCAACTGGTAGTGGGACCCTACGAGCAGTACTTC.

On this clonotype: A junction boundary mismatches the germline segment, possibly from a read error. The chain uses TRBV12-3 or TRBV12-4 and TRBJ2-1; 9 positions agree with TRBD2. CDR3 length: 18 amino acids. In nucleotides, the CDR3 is TGTGCCAGCAGCTTCGGGACTAGCTGGATTACTGAGTACAATGAGCAGTTCTTT. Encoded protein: CASSFGTSWITEYNEQFF.

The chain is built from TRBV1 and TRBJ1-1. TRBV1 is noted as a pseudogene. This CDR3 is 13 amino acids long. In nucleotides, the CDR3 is TGCACCAGCAGCCAATTTTTGAACACTGGAGCTTTCTTC. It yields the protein CTSSQFLNTGAFF.

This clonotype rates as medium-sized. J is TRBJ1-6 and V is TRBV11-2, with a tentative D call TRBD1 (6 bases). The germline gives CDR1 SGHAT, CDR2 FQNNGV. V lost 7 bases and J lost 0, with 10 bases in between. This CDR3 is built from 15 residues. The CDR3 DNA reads TGTGCCAGCAAACGACAGGTCTCCTATAATTCACCCCTCCACTTT. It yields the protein CASKRQVSYNSPLHF.

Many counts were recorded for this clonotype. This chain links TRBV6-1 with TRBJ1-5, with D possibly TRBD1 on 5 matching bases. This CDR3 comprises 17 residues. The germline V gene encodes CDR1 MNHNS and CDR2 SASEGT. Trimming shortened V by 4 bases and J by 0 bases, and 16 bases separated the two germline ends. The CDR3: CASSGRDSPGSNQPQHF. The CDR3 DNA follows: TGTGCCAGCAGTGGGAGAGACAGCCCTGGTAGCAATCAGCCCCAGCATTTT.

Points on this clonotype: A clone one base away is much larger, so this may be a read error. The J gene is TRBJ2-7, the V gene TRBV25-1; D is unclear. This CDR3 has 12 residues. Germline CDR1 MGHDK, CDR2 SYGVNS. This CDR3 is CDSSSSSYEQYF. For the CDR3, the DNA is TGTGACAGCAGCTCCAGCTCCTACGAGCAGTACTTC.

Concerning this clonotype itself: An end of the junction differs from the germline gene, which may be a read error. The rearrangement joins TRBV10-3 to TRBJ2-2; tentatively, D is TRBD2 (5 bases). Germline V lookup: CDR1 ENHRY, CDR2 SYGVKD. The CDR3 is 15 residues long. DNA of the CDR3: TGTGCCATCAGTGACGACTCAGGAGGCACCGGGGAGTTGTTTTTT. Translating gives CAISDDSGGTGELFF.

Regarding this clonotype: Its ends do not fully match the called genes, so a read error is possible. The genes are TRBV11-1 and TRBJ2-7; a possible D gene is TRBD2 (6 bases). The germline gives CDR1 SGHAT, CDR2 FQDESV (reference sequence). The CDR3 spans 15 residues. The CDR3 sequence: CANSWGGTRTYMQYF. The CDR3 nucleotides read TGTGCCAACAGCTGGGGCGGGACGAGGACCTACATGCAGTACTTC.

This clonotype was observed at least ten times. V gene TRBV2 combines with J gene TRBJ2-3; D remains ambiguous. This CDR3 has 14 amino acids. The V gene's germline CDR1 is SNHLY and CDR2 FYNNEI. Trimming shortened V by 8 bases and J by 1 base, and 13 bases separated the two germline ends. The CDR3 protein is CASVGSSRTDTQYF. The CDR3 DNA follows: TGTGCCAGCGTAGGCTCTTCGCGCACAGATACGCAGTATTTT.

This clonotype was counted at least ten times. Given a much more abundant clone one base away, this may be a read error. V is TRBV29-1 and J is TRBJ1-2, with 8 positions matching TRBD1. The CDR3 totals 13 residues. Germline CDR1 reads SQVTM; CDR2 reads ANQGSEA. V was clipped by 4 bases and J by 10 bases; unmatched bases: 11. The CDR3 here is CSVAQGAEDDYTF. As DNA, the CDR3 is TGCAGCGTTGCGCAGGGGGCAGAGGATGACTACACCTTC.

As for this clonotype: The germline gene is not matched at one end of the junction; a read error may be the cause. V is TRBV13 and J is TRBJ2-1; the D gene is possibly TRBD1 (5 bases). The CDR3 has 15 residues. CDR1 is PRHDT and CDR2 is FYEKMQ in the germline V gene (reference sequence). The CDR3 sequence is CAISLAQAPYNEQFF. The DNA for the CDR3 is TGTGCCATCAGCTTGGCACAGGCCCCCTACAATGAACAGTTCTTC. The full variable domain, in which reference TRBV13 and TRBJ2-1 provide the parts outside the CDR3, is AAGVIQSPRHLIKEKRETATLKCYPIPRHDTVYWYQQGPGQDPQFLISFYEKMQSDKGSIPDRFSAQQFSDYHSELNMSSLELGDSALYFCAISLAQAPYNEQFFGPGTRLTVL.

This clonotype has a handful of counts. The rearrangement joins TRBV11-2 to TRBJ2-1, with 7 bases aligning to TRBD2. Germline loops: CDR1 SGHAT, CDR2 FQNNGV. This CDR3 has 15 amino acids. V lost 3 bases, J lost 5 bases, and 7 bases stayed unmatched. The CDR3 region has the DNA TGTGCCAGCAGCTTTAGCGGGCCACACGACAATGAGCAGTTCTTC. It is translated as CASSFSGPHDNEQFF.

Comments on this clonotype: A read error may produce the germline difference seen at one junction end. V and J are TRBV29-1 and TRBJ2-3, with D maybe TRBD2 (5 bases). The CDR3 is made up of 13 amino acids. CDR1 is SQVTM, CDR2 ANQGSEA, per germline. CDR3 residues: CSVDGGGKDTQYF. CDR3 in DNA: TGCAGTGTTGACGGTGGAGGCAAAGATACGCAGTATTTT.

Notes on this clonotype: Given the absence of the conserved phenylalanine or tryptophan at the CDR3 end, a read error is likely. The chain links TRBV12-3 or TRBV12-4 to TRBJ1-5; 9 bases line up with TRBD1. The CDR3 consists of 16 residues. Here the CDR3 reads CDSNALGQGESQPQHC. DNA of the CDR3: TGTGACAGCAATGCTTTGGGACAGGGTGAAAGTCAGCCCCAGCATTGT.

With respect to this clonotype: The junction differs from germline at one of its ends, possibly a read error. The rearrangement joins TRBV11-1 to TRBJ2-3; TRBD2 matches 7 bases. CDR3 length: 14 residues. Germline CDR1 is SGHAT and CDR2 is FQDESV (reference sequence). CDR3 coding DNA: TGTACCAGCAGCCTAAGGCAACGTGCGGGAGAGTCCCACTTT. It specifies CTSSLRQRAGESHF.

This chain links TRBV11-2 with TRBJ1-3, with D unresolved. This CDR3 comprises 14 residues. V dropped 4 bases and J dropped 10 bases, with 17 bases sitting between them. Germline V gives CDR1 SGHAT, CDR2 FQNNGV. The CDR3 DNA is TGTGCCAGCAGCTCCGGAGATTACGCGGGGACCATATATTTT. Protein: CASSSGDYAGTIYF.

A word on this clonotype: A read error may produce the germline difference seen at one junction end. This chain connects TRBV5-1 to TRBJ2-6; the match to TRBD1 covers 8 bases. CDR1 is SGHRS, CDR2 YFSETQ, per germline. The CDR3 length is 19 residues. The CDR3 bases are TGCGCCATCAGCTTGGCCCGGGACAGGACACTCTCTGGGGCCAACGTCCTGACTTTC. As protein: CAISLARDRTLSGANVLTF.

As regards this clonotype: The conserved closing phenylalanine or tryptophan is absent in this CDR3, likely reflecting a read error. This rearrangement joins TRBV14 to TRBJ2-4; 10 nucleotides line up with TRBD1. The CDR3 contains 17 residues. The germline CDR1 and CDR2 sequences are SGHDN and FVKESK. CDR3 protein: CASSQEGQGLAQNIQYL. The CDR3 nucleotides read TGTGCCAGCAGCCAAGAGGGACAGGGGCTAGCCCAAAACATTCAGTACCTC.

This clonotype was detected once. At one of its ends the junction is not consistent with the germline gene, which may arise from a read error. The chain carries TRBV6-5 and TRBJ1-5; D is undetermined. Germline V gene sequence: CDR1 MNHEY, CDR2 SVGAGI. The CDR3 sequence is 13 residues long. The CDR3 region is CVIPPEENQPHHF. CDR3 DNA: TGTGTCATCCCACCTGAGGAGAATCAGCCCCATCATTTT.